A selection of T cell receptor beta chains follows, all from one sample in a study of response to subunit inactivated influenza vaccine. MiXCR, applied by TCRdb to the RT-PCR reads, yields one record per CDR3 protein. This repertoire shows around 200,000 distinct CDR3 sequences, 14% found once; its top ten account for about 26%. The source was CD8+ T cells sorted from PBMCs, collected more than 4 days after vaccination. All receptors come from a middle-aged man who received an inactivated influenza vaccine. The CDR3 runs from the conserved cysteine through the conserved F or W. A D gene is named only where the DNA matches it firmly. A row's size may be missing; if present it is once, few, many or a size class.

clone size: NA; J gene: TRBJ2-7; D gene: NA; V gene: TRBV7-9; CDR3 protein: CASSSQGNEQYF; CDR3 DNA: TGTGCCAGCAGCTCACAGGGTAACGAGCAGTACTTC
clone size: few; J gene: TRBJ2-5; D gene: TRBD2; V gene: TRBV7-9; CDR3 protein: CASSSLPAGGEETQYF; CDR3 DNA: TGTGCCAGCAGCTCCCTCCCGGCGGGAGGAGAAGAGACCCAGTACTTC
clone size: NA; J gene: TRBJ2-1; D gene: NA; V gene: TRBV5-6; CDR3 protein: CASSLGGIYNEQFF; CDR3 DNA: TGTGCCAGCAGCTTGGGGGGAATCTACAATGAGCAGTTCTTC
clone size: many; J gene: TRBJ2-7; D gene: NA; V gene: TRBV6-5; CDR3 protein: CASSYSGTTYEQYF; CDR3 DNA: TGTGCCAGCAGTTACTCCGGGACGACCTACGAGCAGTACTTC
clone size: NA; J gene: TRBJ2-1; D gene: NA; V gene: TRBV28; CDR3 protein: CASSTSRGWPFF; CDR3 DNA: TGTGCCAGCAGTACTTCACGGGGATGGCCGTTCTTC
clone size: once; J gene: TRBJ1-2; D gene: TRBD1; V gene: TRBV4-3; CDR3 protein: CASSQTPGTGTNYGYTF; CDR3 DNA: TGCGCCAGCAGCCAAACCCCCGGGACAGGAACTAACTATGGCTACACCTTC
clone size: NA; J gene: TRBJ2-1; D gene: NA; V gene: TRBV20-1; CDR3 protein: CSAPYNEQFF; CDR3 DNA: TGCAGTGCTCCTTACAATGAGCAGTTCTTC
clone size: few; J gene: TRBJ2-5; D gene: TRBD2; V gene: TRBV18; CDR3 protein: CASSHARFLRGGSRKETQYF; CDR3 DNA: TGTGCCAGCTCACATGCCCGATTTTTGCGAGGCGGGAGTCGTAAGGAGACCCAGTACTTC
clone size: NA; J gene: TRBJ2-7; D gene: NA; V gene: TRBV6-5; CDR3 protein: CASSYSKGIHEQYF; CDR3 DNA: TGTGCCAGCAGTTACTCGAAGGGGATCCACGAGCAGTACTTC
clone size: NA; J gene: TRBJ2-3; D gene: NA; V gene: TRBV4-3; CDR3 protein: CASSQEAGWRTDTQYF; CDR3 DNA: TGCGCCAGCAGCCAAGAGGCAGGGTGGCGCACAGATACGCAGTATTTT
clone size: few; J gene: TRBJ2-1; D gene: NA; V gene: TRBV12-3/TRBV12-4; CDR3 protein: CASSLSGSGYNEQFF; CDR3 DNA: TGTGCCAGCAGTTTATCGGGTAGCGGTTACAATGAGCAGTTCTTC
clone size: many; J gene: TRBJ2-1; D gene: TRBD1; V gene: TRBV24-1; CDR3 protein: CATRGQGDSYNEQFF; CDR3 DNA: TGTGCCACCCGAGGACAGGGGGACTCCTACAATGAGCAGTTCTTC
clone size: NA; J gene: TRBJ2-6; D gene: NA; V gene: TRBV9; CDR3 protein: CASSVATGPTASGANVLTF; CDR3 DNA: TGTGCCAGCAGCGTAGCGACAGGTCCCACGGCCTCTGGGGCCAACGTCCTGACTTTC
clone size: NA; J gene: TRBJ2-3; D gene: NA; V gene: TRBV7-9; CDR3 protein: CASSLTFEGVATDTQYF; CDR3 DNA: TGTGCCAGCAGCTTAACGTTTGAGGGGGTGGCCACAGATACGCAGTATTTT
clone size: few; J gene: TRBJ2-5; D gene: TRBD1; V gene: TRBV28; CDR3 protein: CAIRQGVETQYF; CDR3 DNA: TGTGCCATACGACAGGGAGTGGAGACCCAGTACTTC
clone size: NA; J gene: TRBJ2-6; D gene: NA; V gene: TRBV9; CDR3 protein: CASSATGFSGANVLTF; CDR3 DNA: TGTGCCAGCAGCGCCACAGGGTTCTCTGGGGCCAACGTCCTGACTTTC
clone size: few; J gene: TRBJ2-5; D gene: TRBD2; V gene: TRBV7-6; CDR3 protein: CASSLELSSGLQETQYF; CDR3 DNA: TGTGCCAGCAGCTTAGAATTGTCTAGCGGCCTCCAAGAGACCCAGTACTTC
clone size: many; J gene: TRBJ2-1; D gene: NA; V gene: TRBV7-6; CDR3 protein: CASSNGQYNEQFF; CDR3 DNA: TGTGCCAGCAGTAATGGACAGTACAATGAGCAGTTCTTC
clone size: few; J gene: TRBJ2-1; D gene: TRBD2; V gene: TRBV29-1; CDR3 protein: CSAPGGASGYNEQFF; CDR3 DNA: TGCAGCGCCCCGGGGGGCGCTAGCGGGTACAATGAGCAGTTCTTC
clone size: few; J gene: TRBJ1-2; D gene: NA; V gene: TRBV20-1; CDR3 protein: CSAPRLGYTF; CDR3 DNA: TGCAGTGCTCCGCGGCTTGGCTACACCTTC
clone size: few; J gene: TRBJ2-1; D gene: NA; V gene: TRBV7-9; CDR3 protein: CASSLGGRPNNEQFF; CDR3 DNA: TGTGCCAGCAGCCTTGGGGGGAGGCCTAACAATGAGCAGTTCTTC
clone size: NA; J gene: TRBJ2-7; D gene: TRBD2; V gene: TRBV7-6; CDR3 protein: CASSPEREYFDEQYF; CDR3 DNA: TGTGCCAGCAGCCCAGAGCGGGAGTATTTCGACGAGCAGTACTTC
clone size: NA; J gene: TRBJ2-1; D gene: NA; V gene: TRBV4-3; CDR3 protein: CASSHSNYNEQFF; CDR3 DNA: TGCGCCAGCAGCCACTCCAACTACAATGAGCAGTTCTTC
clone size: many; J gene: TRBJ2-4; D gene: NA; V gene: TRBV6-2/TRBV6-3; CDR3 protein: CASSWPGDAKNIQYF; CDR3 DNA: TGTGCCAGCAGTTGGCCGGGGGACGCCAAAAACATTCAGTACTTC
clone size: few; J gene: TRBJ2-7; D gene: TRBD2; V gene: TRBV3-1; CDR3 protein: CASSQETSGRYEQYF; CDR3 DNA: TGTGCCAGCAGCCAAGAGACTAGCGGGAGGTACGAGCAGTACTTC
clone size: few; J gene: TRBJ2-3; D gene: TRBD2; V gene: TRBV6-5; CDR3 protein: CASSYPLKTSGTDTQYF; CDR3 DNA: TGTGCCAGCAGTTACCCCCTTAAGACTAGCGGGACAGATACGCAGTATTTT
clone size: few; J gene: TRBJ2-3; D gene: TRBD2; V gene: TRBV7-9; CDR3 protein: CASSLGTSLTDTQYF; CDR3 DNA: TGTGCCAGCAGCCTTGGGACTAGCCTTACAGATACGCAGTATTTT
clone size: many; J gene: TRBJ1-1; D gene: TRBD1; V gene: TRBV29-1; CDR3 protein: CSIPGQRYSEAFF; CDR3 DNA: TGCAGCATCCCGGGACAGCGTTACTCTGAAGCTTTCTTT
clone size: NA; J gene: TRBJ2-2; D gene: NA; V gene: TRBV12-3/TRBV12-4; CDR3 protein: CASSYLQGNTGELFF; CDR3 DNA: TGTGCCAGCAGTTACTTACAGGGGAACACCGGGGAGCTGTTTTTT
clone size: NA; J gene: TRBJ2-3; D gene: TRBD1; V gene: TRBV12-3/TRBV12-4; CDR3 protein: CASSLGTGYPDTQYF; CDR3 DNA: TGTGCCAGCAGTTTAGGGACAGGGTACCCAGATACGCAGTATTTT
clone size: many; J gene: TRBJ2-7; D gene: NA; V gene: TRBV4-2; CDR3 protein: CASSHVTGYEQYF; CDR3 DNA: TGTGCCAGCAGCCATGTAACAGGATACGAGCAGTACTTC
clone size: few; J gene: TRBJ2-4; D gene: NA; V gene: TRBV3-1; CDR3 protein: CASSQDFLAHIQYF; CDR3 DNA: TGTGCCAGCAGCCAAGATTTTCTAGCCCACATTCAGTACTTC
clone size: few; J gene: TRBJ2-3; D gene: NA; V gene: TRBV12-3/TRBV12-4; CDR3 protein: CASSQRDRSDTQYF; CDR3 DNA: TGTGCCAGCAGTCAAAGGGACCGTTCGGATACGCAGTATTTT
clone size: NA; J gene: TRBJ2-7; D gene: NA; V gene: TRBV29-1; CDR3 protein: CSVIGDGDYEQYF; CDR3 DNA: TGCAGCGTTATTGGGGACGGAGACTACGAGCAGTACTTC
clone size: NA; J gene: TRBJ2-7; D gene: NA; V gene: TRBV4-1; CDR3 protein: CASSQVTGAAYEQYF; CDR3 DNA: TGCGCCAGCAGCCAAGTGACGGGGGCCGCCTACGAGCAGTACTTC
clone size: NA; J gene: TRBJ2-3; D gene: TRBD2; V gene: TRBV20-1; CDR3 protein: CSGSSGGTLDTQYF; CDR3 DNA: TGCAGTGGGTCTAGCGGGGGGACGTTGGATACGCAGTATTTT
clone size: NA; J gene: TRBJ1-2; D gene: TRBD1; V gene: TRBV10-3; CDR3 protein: CAISLSGTGNGYTF; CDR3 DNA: TGTGCCATCAGTCTCTCCGGGACAGGGAACGGCTACACCTTC
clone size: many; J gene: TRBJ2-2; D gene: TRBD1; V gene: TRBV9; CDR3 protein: CASSVVGTGLSGELFF; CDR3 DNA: TGTGCCAGCAGCGTAGTGGGGACAGGGTTATCCGGGGAGCTGTTTTTT
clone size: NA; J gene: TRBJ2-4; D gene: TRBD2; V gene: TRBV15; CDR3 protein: CATSRRTSGRAKNIQYF; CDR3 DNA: TGTGCCACCAGCAGAAGAACTAGCGGGAGGGCCAAAAACATTCAGTACTTC
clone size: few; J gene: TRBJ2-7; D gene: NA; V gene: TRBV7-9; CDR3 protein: CASSGGPPEQYF; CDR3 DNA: TGTGCCAGCAGCGGCGGGCCTCCCGAGCAGTACTTC
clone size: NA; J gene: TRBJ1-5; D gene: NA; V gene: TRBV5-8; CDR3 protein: CASSLGTRQPQHF; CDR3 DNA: TGTGCCAGCAGCTTGGGGACCCGACAGCCCCAGCATTTT
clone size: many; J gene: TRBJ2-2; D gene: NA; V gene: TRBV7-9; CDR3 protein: CARDRENTGELFF; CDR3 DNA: TGTGCCAGAGACAGAGAGAACACCGGGGAGCTGTTTTTT
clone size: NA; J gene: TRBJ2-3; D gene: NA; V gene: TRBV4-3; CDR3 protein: CASSQDAGLLGDTQYF; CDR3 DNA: TGCGCCAGCAGCCAAGATGCGGGGCTATTGGGCGATACGCAGTATTTT
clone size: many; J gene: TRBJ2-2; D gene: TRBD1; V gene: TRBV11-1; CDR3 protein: CASSTPLRTGEVTGELFF; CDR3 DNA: TGTGCCAGCAGCACCCCCTTGAGGACAGGGGAGGTCACCGGGGAGCTGTTTTTT
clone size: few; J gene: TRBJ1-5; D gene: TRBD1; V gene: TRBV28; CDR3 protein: CASSQGARGNQPQHF; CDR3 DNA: TGTGCCAGCAGTCAGGGGGCTCGGGGCAATCAGCCCCAGCATTTT
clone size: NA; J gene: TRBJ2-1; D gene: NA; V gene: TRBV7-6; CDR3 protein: CASSGLGRATDNEQFF; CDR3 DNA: TGTGCCAGCAGCGGTCTCGGCAGGGCCACTGACAATGAGCAGTTCTTC
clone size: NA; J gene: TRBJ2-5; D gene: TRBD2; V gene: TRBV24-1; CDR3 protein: CATSDALASGGQETQYF; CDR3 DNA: TGTGCCACCAGTGATGCGCTGGCTAGCGGGGGCCAAGAGACCCAGTACTTC
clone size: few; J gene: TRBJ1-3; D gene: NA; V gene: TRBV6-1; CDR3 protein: CASSRGATGNTIYF; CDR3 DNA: TGTGCCAGCAGCCGGGGGGCCACTGGAAACACCATATATTTT
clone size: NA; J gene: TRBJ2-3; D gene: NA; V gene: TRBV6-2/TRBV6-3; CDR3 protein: CASSYPPGLGTDTQYF; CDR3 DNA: TGTGCCAGCAGTTACCCCCCAGGACTGGGGACAGATACGCAGTATTTT
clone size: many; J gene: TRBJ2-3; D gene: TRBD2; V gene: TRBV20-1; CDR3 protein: CSARDLRGRAGYTQYF; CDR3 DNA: TGCAGTGCTAGAGATCTCCGTGGGAGGGCCGGTTATACGCAGTATTTT
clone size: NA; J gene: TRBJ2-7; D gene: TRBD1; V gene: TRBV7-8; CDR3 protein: CAVGQFSYEQYF; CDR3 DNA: TGTGCCGTGGGACAGTTCTCCTACGAGCAGTACTTC
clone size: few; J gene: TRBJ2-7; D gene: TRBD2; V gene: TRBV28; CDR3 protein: CASSLGLAGLMYSSYEQYF; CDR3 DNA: TGTGCCAGCAGTTTGGGACTAGCGGGCCTCATGTATAGCTCCTACGAGCAGTACTTC
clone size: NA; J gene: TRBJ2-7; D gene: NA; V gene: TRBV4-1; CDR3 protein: CASSQDGEGGVTYEQYF; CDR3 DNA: TGCGCCAGCAGCCAAGATGGTGAGGGTGGAGTCACCTACGAGCAGTACTTC
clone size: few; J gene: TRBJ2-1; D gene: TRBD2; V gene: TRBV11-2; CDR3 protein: CASSPGAGGPYEQFF; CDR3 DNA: TGTGCCAGCAGCCCAGGAGCGGGGGGGCCCTATGAGCAGTTCTTC
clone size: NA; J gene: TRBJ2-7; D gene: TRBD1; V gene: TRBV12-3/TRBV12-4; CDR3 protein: CASSYRDSPYEQYF; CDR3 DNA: TGTGCCAGCAGTTACCGGGACAGTCCCTACGAGCAGTACTTC